The clone carrying this T cell receptor beta chain was seen ten or more times. Quantitative 5'-RACE with molecular barcodes was used to make the TCR beta libraries. TCRdb called the 5' RACE reads again in MiXCR, with one record for every CDR3 protein. The sample has some 13,000 distinct CDR3 sequences, roughly 3% seen once. The source of the sample is a study of CD8 T cells in ankylosing spondylitis. Per the germline V gene, CDR1 is SGDLS and CDR2 is YYNGEE. This CDR3 has 14 residues. Trimming removed 4 bases from V and 2 bases from J; junction bases left unmatched: 4. The sequencing input was blood, either unsorted or a sorted T cell fraction (not recorded which). The source is a male donor with ankylosing spondylitis or in good health (not recorded which). The chain employs TRBV9 and TRBJ1-2; 8 bases map to TRBD1. The CDR3 loop reads CASSLPGGNYGYTF. CDR3 DNA sequence: TGTGCCAGCAGCCTCCCAGGGGGCAACTATGGCTACACCTTC.